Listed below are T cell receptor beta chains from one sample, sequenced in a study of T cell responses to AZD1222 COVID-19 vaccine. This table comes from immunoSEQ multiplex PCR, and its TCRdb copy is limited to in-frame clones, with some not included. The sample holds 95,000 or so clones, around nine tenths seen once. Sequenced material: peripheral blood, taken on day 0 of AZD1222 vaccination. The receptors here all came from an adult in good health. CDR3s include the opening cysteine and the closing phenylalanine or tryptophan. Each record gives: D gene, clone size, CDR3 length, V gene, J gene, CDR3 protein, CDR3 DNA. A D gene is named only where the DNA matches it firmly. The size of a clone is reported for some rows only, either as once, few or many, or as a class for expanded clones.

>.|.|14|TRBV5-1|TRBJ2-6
CASSPASGANVLTF
TGCGCCAGCAGCCCCGCCTCTGGGGCCAACGTCCTGACTTTC
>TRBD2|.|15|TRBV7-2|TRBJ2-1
CASSFTGTTHNEQFF
TGTGCCAGCAGCTTTACCGGGACTACCCACAATGAGCAGTTCTTC
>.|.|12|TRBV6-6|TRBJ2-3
CASKPGTDTQYF
TGTGCCAGCAAACCAGGGACGGATACGCAGTATTTT
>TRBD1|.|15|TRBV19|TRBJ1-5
CASSDREGFSQPQHF
TGTGCCAGTAGCGACAGGGAAGGGTTTAGCCAGCCCCAGCATTTT
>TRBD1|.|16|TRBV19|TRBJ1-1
CASRSGQGPGNTEAFF
TGTGCCAGTAGATCCGGACAGGGGCCGGGGAACACTGAAGCTTTCTTT
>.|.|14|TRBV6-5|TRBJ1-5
CASSFPGPNQPQHF
TGTGCCAGCAGTTTCCCAGGGCCAAATCAGCCCCAGCATTTT
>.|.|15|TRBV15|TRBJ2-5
CATSIPDNRQETQYF
TGTGCCACCAGCATCCCGGACAACCGGCAAGAGACCCAGTACTTC
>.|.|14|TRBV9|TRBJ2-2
CASSGFTNTGELFF
TGTGCCAGCAGCGGGTTTACCAACACCGGGGAGCTGTTTTTT
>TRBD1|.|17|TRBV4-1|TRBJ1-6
CASRPGQGMSYNSPLHF
TGCGCCAGCAGACCGGGACAGGGGATGTCCTATAATTCACCCCTCCACTTT
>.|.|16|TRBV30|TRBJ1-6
CAWHRGLLRDNSPLHF
TGTGCCTGGCATAGGGGTCTTCTACGGGATAATTCACCCCTCCACTTT
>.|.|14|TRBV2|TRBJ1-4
CASSEWGVNEKLFF
TGTGCCAGCAGCGAATGGGGGGTTAATGAAAAACTGTTTTTT
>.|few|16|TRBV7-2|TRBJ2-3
CASSRTVGGGSDTQYF
TGTGCCAGCAGCCGGACAGTGGGGGGCGGCTCAGATACGCAGTATTTT
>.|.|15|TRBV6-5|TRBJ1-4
CASRATAATNEKLFF
TGTGCCAGCAGAGCAACAGCCGCAACTAATGAAAAACTGTTTTTT
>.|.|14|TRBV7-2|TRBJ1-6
CASSLWGPDSPLHF
TGTGCCAGCAGCTTATGGGGGCCAGATTCACCCCTCCACTTT
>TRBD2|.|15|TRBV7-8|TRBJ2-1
CASSFYRGGLNEQFF
TGTGCCAGCAGCTTTTACCGGGGGGGCCTCAATGAGCAGTTCTTC
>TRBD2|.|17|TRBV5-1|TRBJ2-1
CASSLGLAGASLSEQFF
TGCGCCAGCAGCTTGGGACTAGCGGGGGCTTCATTGAGTGAGCAGTTCTTC
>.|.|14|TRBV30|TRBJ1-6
CAWTREWGNSPLHF
TGTGCCTGGACCAGGGAATGGGGGAATTCACCCCTCCACTTT
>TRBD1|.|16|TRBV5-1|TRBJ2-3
CASSREGAFGTDTQYF
TGCGCCAGCAGCCGCGAGGGGGCTTTTGGAACAGATACGCAGTATTTT
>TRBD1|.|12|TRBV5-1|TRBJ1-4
CASSHRGEKLFF
TGCGCCAGCAGCCACAGGGGGGAAAAACTGTTTTTT
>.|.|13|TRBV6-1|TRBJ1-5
CASSEAGNQPQHF
TGTGCCAGCAGTGAGGCCGGCAATCAGCCCCAGCATTTT
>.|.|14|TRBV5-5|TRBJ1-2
CASSLAGSDYGYTF
TGTGCCAGCAGCTTGGCAGGGAGTGACTATGGCTACACCTTC
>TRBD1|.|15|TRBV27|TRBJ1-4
CASSRTGATNEKLFF
TGTGCCAGCAGTCGGACAGGGGCAACTAATGAAAAACTGTTTTTT
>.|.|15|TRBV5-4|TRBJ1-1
CASSQFRRVNTEAFF
TGTGCCAGCAGCCAATTTCGGAGAGTCAACACTGAAGCTTTCTTT
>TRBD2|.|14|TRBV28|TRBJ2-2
CASRSGGATGELFF
TGTGCCAGCCGTAGCGGGGGGGCCACCGGGGAGCTGTTTTTT
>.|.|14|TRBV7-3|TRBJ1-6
CASSLWESNSPLHF
TGTGCCAGCAGCTTATGGGAGAGTAATTCACCCCTCCACTTT
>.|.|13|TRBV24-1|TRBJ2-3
CATSVSSTDTQYF
TGTGCCACCTCCGTATCTAGCACAGATACGCAGTATTTT
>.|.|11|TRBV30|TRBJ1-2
CAWIRQVGYTF
TGTGCCTGGATCCGACAGGTTGGCTACACCTTC
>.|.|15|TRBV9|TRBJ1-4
CASSVAAGEGGKLFF
TGTGCCAGCAGCGTCGCAGCGGGGGAAGGTGGAAAACTGTTTTTT
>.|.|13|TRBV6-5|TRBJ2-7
CASSSMSSYEQYF
TGTGCCAGCAGTTCCATGAGCTCCTACGAGCAGTACTTC
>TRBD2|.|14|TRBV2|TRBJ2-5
CASNRRGAKETQYF
TGTGCCAGCAATCGGCGGGGGGCAAAAGAGACCCAGTACTTC
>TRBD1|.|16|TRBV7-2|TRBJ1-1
CASSLATGTGGSEAFF
TGTGCCAGCAGCTTAGCAACCGGGACAGGGGGCTCTGAAGCTTTCTTT
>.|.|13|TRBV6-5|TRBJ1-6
CASSPNKDSPLHF
TGTGCCAGCAGTCCGAACAAGGATTCACCCCTCCACTTT
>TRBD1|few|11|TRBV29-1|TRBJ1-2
CSVGQGTGYTF
TGCAGCGTTGGACAGGGTACTGGCTACACCTTC
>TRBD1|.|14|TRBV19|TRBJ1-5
CASRPGQRTQPQHF
TGTGCCAGTAGACCGGGACAGAGGACTCAGCCCCAGCATTTT
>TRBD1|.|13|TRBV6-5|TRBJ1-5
CASRTGGNQPQHF
TGTGCCAGCCGTACAGGGGGCAATCAGCCCCAGCATTTT
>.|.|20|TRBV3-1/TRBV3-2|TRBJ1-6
CASSQRQTNVYYSYNSPLHF
TGTGCCAGCAGCCAAAGACAGACGAATGTTTACTACTCCTATAATTCACCCCTCCACTTT
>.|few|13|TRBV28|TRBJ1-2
CASSLGRVYGYTF
TGTGCCAGCAGTTTGGGCAGGGTCTATGGCTACACCTTC
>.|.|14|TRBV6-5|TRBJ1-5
CASNPGQPLRPQHF
TGTGCCAGCAATCCAGGGCAACCCCTAAGGCCCCAGCATTTT
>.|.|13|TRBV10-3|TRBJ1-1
CAISETSSTEAFF
TGTGCCATCAGTGAGACCAGTAGCACTGAAGCTTTCTTT
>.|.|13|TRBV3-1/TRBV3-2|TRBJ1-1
CASNKGESAEAFF
TGTGCCAGCAACAAGGGGGAATCGGCTGAAGCTTTCTTT
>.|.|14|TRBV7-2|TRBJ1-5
CASSFSSSNQPQHF
TGTGCCAGCAGCTTCTCCTCCAGCAATCAGCCCCAGCATTTT
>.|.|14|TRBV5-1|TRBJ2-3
CASAGGGLTDTQYF
TGCGCCAGCGCAGGTGGGGGACTCACAGATACGCAGTATTTT
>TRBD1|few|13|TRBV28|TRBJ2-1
CASRGTGNHEQFF
TGTGCCAGCCGAGGGACAGGGAACCATGAGCAGTTCTTC